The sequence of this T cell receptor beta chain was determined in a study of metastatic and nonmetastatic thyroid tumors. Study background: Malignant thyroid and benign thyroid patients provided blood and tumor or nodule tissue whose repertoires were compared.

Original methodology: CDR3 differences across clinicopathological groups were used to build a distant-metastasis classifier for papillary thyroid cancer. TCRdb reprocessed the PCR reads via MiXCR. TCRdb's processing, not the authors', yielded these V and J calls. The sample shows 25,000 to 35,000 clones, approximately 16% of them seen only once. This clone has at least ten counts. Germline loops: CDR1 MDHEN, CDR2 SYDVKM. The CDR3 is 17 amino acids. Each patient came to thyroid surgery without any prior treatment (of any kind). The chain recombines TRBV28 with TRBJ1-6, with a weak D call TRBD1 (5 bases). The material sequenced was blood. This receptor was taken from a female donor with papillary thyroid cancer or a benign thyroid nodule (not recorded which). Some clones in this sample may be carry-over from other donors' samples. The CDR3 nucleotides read TGTGCGATAGGGGCAGCAGACAGTAGCTCCTATAATTCACCCCTCCACTTT. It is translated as CAIGAADSSSYNSPLHF.